The source of this T cell receptor beta chain is a study of spatial heterogeneity in lung cancer. About the research overall: There were consistently more beta-chain sequences detected than alpha-chain sequences. Each distinct TCR and UMI combination averaged more than ten appearances in raw reads. General study points: At resection, ubiquitous expanded tumor TCRs appeared in blood more than at follow-up.

MiXCR, applied by TCRdb to the 5' RACE reads, yields one record per CDR3 protein. The sample lists about 75,000 distinct CDR3 sequences, 10% to 15% occurring once. This clonotype was counted only a few times. Antigen: not known. The time point denotes: sample taken at primary tumor resection. Researchers sequenced whole RNA taken from tumor, nontumor lung or frozen PBMC without sorting. Donation came from some 73 patients with untreated early-stage non-small cell lung cancer. The CDR3 sequence is 13 residues long. Per the germline V gene, CDR1 is DFQATT and CDR2 is SNEGSKA (reference sequence). V lost 4 bases, J lost 0 bases, and 8 bases lay in between.

This TCR was recovered from a male donor with early-stage non-small cell lung cancer. The chain carries TRBV20-1 and TRBJ2-3; no definite D call. The sample here was PBMCs, taken at surgery. The CDR3 DNA reads as TGCAGTGCTAAGGGCAATAGCACAGATACGCAGTATTTT. Its translation is CSAKGNSTDTQYF.